The rows below give T cell receptor beta chains drawn from one sample of a study of blood T cell repertoires in COVID-19. Generated by immunoSEQ multiplex PCR, the TCRdb table keeps only in-frame clones and is missing some. This sample has some 140,000 clones, with less than 95% found just once. The sequenced sample was peripheral blood. The receptors shown here come from a man aged 50 or older with acute or convalescent COVID-19. Both conserved end residues are part of each CDR3. Each record gives: V gene, J gene, clone size, D gene, CDR3 protein, CDR3 DNA. The D gene is left open where the match is weak. Clone size is given for some rows only: seen once, a few or many times, or a class if the clone is expanded.

V gene: TRBV27; J gene: TRBJ1-4; clone size: .; D gene: TRBD1; CDR3 protein: CASSPLGTGSNEKLFF; CDR3 DNA: TGTGCCAGCAGCCCCTTAGGGACAGGGTCAAATGAAAAACTGTTTTTT
V gene: TRBV7-9; J gene: TRBJ2-3; clone size: once; D gene: TRBD2; CDR3 protein: CASRAGFGTDTQYF; CDR3 DNA: TGTGCCAGCAGAGCGGGGTTTGGCACAGATACGCAGTATTTT
V gene: TRBV3-1/TRBV3-2; J gene: TRBJ2-6; clone size: .; D gene: .; CDR3 protein: CASSETGSGANVLTF; CDR3 DNA: TGTGCCAGCAGTGAAACAGGGTCTGGGGCCAACGTCCTGACTTTC
V gene: TRBV4-2; J gene: TRBJ2-1; clone size: .; D gene: .; CDR3 protein: CASSQDTAYNEQFF; CDR3 DNA: TGTGCCAGCAGCCAAGATACAGCCTACAATGAGCAGTTCTTC
V gene: TRBV4-3; J gene: TRBJ2-2; clone size: .; D gene: .; CDR3 protein: CASSRGVNTGELFF; CDR3 DNA: TGCGCCAGCAGCCGCGGGGTGAACACCGGGGAGCTGTTTTTT
V gene: TRBV4-2; J gene: TRBJ2-4; clone size: few; D gene: .; CDR3 protein: CASSQVTGVAKNIQYF; CDR3 DNA: TGTGCCAGCAGCCAAGTCACCGGGGTAGCCAAAAACATTCAGTACTTC
V gene: TRBV7-2; J gene: TRBJ2-5; clone size: .; D gene: .; CDR3 protein: CASSSQGRAGTGAQYF; CDR3 DNA: TGTGCCAGCAGCTCCCAGGGCCGGGCAGGGACGGGGGCCCAGTACTTC
V gene: TRBV21-1; J gene: TRBJ1-1; clone size: .; D gene: .; CDR3 protein: CASNKGQVVAEAFF; CDR3 DNA: TGTGCCAGCAACAAGGGGCAGGTGGTCGCTGAAGCTTTCTTT
V gene: TRBV18; J gene: TRBJ2-7; clone size: .; D gene: TRBD2; CDR3 protein: CASSPQPGGSGHYEQYF; CDR3 DNA: TGTGCCAGCTCACCCCAACCGGGCGGGAGCGGCCACTACGAGCAGTACTTC
V gene: TRBV7-9; J gene: TRBJ2-2; clone size: .; D gene: .; CDR3 protein: CASSLRGSGELFF; CDR3 DNA: TGTGCCAGCAGCTTGCGGGGTTCCGGGGAGCTGTTTTTT
V gene: TRBV5-1; J gene: TRBJ2-1; clone size: .; D gene: .; CDR3 protein: CASSLGQATGVEQFF; CDR3 DNA: TGCGCCAGCAGCTTGGGTCAGGCCACCGGGGTAGAGCAGTTCTTC
V gene: TRBV19; J gene: TRBJ2-1; clone size: .; D gene: .; CDR3 protein: CASSMGGPHNEQFF; CDR3 DNA: TGTGCCAGTAGTATGGGCGGGCCACACAATGAGCAGTTCTTC
V gene: TRBV5-1; J gene: TRBJ1-6; clone size: .; D gene: TRBD1; CDR3 protein: CASSVQGQGVINSPLHF; CDR3 DNA: TGCGCCAGCAGCGTCCAGGGACAGGGGGTAATCAACTCACCCCTCCACTTT
V gene: TRBV4-2; J gene: TRBJ1-2; clone size: .; D gene: .; CDR3 protein: CASSPELEIVYGYTF; CDR3 DNA: TGTGCCAGCAGCCCCGAGCTGGAGATCGTCTATGGCTACACCTTC
V gene: TRBV5-4; J gene: TRBJ1-1; clone size: .; D gene: TRBD1; CDR3 protein: CASSLGRGLSDTEAFF; CDR3 DNA: TGTGCCAGCAGCTTGGGGAGGGGGCTTAGCGACACTGAAGCTTTCTTT
V gene: TRBV9; J gene: TRBJ1-2; clone size: .; D gene: .; CDR3 protein: CASSTGQTRNYGYTF; CDR3 DNA: TGTGCCAGCAGCACAGGACAGACGCGAAACTATGGCTACACCTTC
V gene: TRBV7-9; J gene: TRBJ2-7; clone size: .; D gene: TRBD1; CDR3 protein: CASSTTTGTDAEQYF; CDR3 DNA: TGTGCCAGCAGCACCACTACCGGGACAGACGCCGAGCAGTACTTC
V gene: TRBV28; J gene: TRBJ2-2; clone size: .; D gene: TRBD1; CDR3 protein: CASSLGMTGTNTGELFF; CDR3 DNA: TGTGCCAGCAGTTTGGGGATGACAGGGACGAACACCGGGGAGCTGTTTTTT
V gene: TRBV6-2/TRBV6-3; J gene: TRBJ2-1; clone size: few; D gene: TRBD2; CDR3 protein: CASSFSGGYNEQFF; CDR3 DNA: TGTGCCAGCAGTTTTAGCGGGGGCTACAATGAGCAGTTCTTC
V gene: TRBV5-6; J gene: TRBJ1-3; clone size: .; D gene: TRBD1; CDR3 protein: CASSFSGQGGNTIYF; CDR3 DNA: TGTGCCAGCAGCTTTTCCGGACAGGGGGGAAACACCATATATTTT
V gene: TRBV6-5; J gene: TRBJ2-3; clone size: .; D gene: TRBD2; CDR3 protein: CASSSLGGADTQYF; CDR3 DNA: TGTGCCAGCAGCTCCCTCGGGGGGGCAGATACGCAGTATTTT
V gene: TRBV28; J gene: TRBJ2-7; clone size: .; D gene: TRBD2; CDR3 protein: CASSFSGLAGDEQYF; CDR3 DNA: TGTGCCAGCAGTTTCTCGGGACTAGCGGGAGACGAGCAGTACTTC
V gene: TRBV7-7; J gene: TRBJ2-3; clone size: .; D gene: .; CDR3 protein: CASSPSMGAELTDTQYF; CDR3 DNA: TGTGCTAGCAGCCCGTCGATGGGGGCAGAACTCACAGATACGCAGTATTTT
V gene: TRBV5-1; J gene: TRBJ2-3; clone size: .; D gene: TRBD2; CDR3 protein: CASSLFGSGGADTQYF; CDR3 DNA: TGCGCCAGCAGCTTGTTCGGTAGCGGGGGGGCAGATACGCAGTATTTT
V gene: TRBV4-1; J gene: TRBJ1-5; clone size: .; D gene: .; CDR3 protein: CASSQKGGVQPQHF; CDR3 DNA: TGCGCCAGCAGCCAAAAGGGAGGGGTTCAGCCCCAGCATTTT
V gene: TRBV5-1; J gene: TRBJ1-1; clone size: .; D gene: TRBD1; CDR3 protein: CASSPTPTGYVTEAFF; CDR3 DNA: TGCGCCAGCAGCCCCACGCCGACAGGGTACGTCACTGAAGCTTTCTTT
V gene: TRBV6-1; J gene: TRBJ2-5; clone size: .; D gene: .; CDR3 protein: CASSEQGTPQETQYF; CDR3 DNA: TGTGCCAGCAGTGAACAAGGGACACCTCAAGAGACCCAGTACTTC
V gene: TRBV18; J gene: TRBJ1-1; clone size: .; D gene: .; CDR3 protein: CASSPGAEKAFF; CDR3 DNA: TGTGCCAGCTCACCGGGGGCAGAAAAAGCTTTCTTT
V gene: TRBV19; J gene: TRBJ2-6; clone size: .; D gene: TRBD1; CDR3 protein: CASSRQQGASGANVLTF; CDR3 DNA: TGTGCCAGTAGTAGACAACAGGGGGCGTCAGGGGCCAACGTCCTGACTTTC
V gene: TRBV19; J gene: TRBJ2-1; clone size: .; D gene: TRBD2; CDR3 protein: CASSLTSGSILANEQFF; CDR3 DNA: TGTGCCAGTTCCTTGACTAGCGGGTCAATACTTGCCAATGAGCAGTTCTTC
V gene: TRBV5-4; J gene: TRBJ2-2; clone size: .; D gene: TRBD1; CDR3 protein: CASRPGQGMSGELFF; CDR3 DNA: TGTGCCAGCAGACCCGGACAGGGTATGTCCGGGGAGCTGTTTTTT
V gene: TRBV29-1; J gene: TRBJ2-2; clone size: .; D gene: TRBD1; CDR3 protein: CSVLGLDRGAGELFF; CDR3 DNA: TGCAGCGTGTTGGGGCTTGACAGGGGGGCCGGGGAGCTGTTTTTT
V gene: TRBV5-1; J gene: TRBJ2-1; clone size: few; D gene: TRBD2; CDR3 protein: CASSLGRSGKGEQFF; CDR3 DNA: TGCGCCAGCAGCTTGGGACGCAGCGGGAAGGGTGAGCAGTTCTTC
V gene: TRBV3-1/TRBV3-2; J gene: TRBJ2-1; clone size: .; D gene: TRBD2; CDR3 protein: CASSDGRLAGGFRNEQFF; CDR3 DNA: TGTGCCAGCAGCGACGGTCGCCTAGCGGGAGGGTTTAGAAATGAGCAGTTCTTC
V gene: TRBV28; J gene: TRBJ1-2; clone size: .; D gene: TRBD1; CDR3 protein: CASRLGQEYGYTF; CDR3 DNA: TGTGCCAGCAGACTGGGACAGGAATATGGCTACACCTTC
V gene: TRBV28; J gene: TRBJ2-7; clone size: .; D gene: TRBD1; CDR3 protein: CASSSADRGKSYEQYF; CDR3 DNA: TGTGCCAGCAGTTCCGCGGACAGGGGGAAATCCTACGAGCAGTACTTC
V gene: TRBV6-5; J gene: TRBJ1-2; clone size: .; D gene: .; CDR3 protein: CASRQGVSNYGYTF; CDR3 DNA: TGTGCCAGCAGACAGGGAGTGTCTAACTATGGCTACACCTTC
V gene: TRBV15; J gene: TRBJ1-6; clone size: few; D gene: .; CDR3 protein: CATSRDGGSSGPLHF; CDR3 DNA: TGTGCCACCAGCAGAGATGGCGGATCTTCTGGACCCCTCCACTTT
V gene: TRBV4-1; J gene: TRBJ1-4; clone size: .; D gene: TRBD1; CDR3 protein: CASSHPGTGKEKLFF; CDR3 DNA: TGCGCCAGCAGCCATCCCGGGACAGGGAAGGAAAAACTGTTTTTT
V gene: TRBV18; J gene: TRBJ1-2; clone size: .; D gene: .; CDR3 protein: CASSEQDYGYTF; CDR3 DNA: TGTGCCAGCTCAGAGCAGGACTATGGCTACACCTTC
V gene: TRBV7-2; J gene: TRBJ2-5; clone size: .; D gene: .; CDR3 protein: CASSLQGLTQYF; CDR3 DNA: TGTGCCAGCAGCTTACAGGGGTTGACCCAGTACTTC
V gene: TRBV13; J gene: TRBJ1-2; clone size: .; D gene: .; CDR3 protein: CASSAPQKHHGYTF; CDR3 DNA: TGTGCCAGCAGCGCACCACAGAAACACCATGGCTACACCTTC
V gene: TRBV5-1; J gene: TRBJ2-5; clone size: .; D gene: .; CDR3 protein: CASNPRGGPETQYF; CDR3 DNA: TGCGCCAGCAACCCAAGGGGGGGTCCGGAGACCCAGTACTTC
V gene: TRBV10-3; J gene: TRBJ1-4; clone size: .; D gene: TRBD1; CDR3 protein: CASAGTGDEKLFF; CDR3 DNA: TGTGCCAGTGCCGGGACAGGGGACGAAAAACTGTTTTTT
V gene: TRBV7-9; J gene: TRBJ1-1; clone size: .; D gene: .; CDR3 protein: CASSLGTNTEAFF; CDR3 DNA: TGTGCCAGCAGCTTAGGCACTAACACTGAAGCTTTCTTT
V gene: TRBV27; J gene: TRBJ2-7; clone size: .; D gene: TRBD2; CDR3 protein: CASSQSGTNYEQYF; CDR3 DNA: TGTGCCAGCAGCCAATCCGGGACTAACTACGAGCAGTACTTC
V gene: TRBV9; J gene: TRBJ2-7; clone size: .; D gene: .; CDR3 protein: CASSVDLGGYEQYF; CDR3 DNA: TGTGCCAGCAGCGTAGACCTGGGGGGATACGAGCAGTACTTC
V gene: TRBV11-2; J gene: TRBJ2-5; clone size: .; D gene: TRBD1; CDR3 protein: CASSLEGALQETQYF; CDR3 DNA: TGTGCCAGCAGCCTCGAGGGGGCCCTCCAAGAGACCCAGTACTTC
V gene: TRBV11-2; J gene: TRBJ2-7; clone size: .; D gene: .; CDR3 protein: CASSLDSHEQYF; CDR3 DNA: TGTGCCAGCAGCTTAGATAGCCACGAGCAGTACTTC
V gene: TRBV5-5; J gene: TRBJ1-1; clone size: .; D gene: .; CDR3 protein: CASSLTGPPGTEAFF; CDR3 DNA: TGTGCCAGCAGCTTGACAGGGCCCCCAGGGACTGAAGCTTTCTTT
V gene: TRBV3-1/TRBV3-2; J gene: TRBJ1-2; clone size: .; D gene: TRBD1; CDR3 protein: CASTSGGVQGYTF; CDR3 DNA: TGTGCCAGCACCTCAGGGGGAGTGCAGGGCTACACCTTC